The 31 T cell receptor beta chains below were found in one sample sequenced in a study of cytomegalovirus exposure and HLA in healthy donors (dated by TCRdb to between 2016 and 2019). Preparation of the library involved the immunoSEQ multiplex PCR assay. This immuneACCESS table, as held by TCRdb, lists in-frame sequences with V and J called but not all clones. Of the missing ones, under half trace to an unresolved V gene in checked studies; the others have no known cause. In all, the sample holds about 60,000 clones, and approximately 93% of those were seen once. Clones ranked in the top ten supply under 6.5% of the sample. The sample taken for sequencing was PBMCs. Receptor source: a woman aged 18-29 years in good health and CMV-seronegative.

The chain uses TRBV6-4 and TRBJ2-3; possibly TRBD2 for D (5 bases). Trimming cost V 0 bases and J 1 base, with 8 bases left between them. The CDR3 consists of 15 residues. From germline, CDR1 is MRHNA and CDR2 SNTAGT. This CDR3 reads CASSDSDGGTDTQYF. Here the CDR3 DNA reads TGTGCCAGCAGTGACTCGGACGGGGGCACAGATACGCAGTATTTT.

The chain carries TRBV28 and TRBJ1-2; 8 nucleotides line up with TRBD1. The germline V gene has CDR1 MDHEN and CDR2 SYDVKM. The junction had 4 bases not matched to a gene; V was cut back by 1 base and J by 0 bases. This CDR3 comprises 16 residues. CDR3 loop: CASSLLGTGANYGYTF. The CDR3 nucleotides read TGTGCCAGCAGTTTATTGGGGACAGGAGCTAACTATGGCTACACCTTC.

The chain has TRBV5-1 and TRBJ1-2, with a possible D match to TRBD1 (6 bases). CDR3 length equals 15 residues. CDR1 SGHRS and CDR2 YFSETQ come from the germline V gene. Trimming took off 5 bases at V and 4 bases at J, with 18 bases between the two ends. The DNA of the CDR3 is TGCGCCAGCAGGACTTCGACAGGTATCGGCTATGGCTACACCTTC. Its translation: CASRTSTGIGYGYTF.

The chain uses TRBV30 and TRBJ2-7; TRBD1 matches at 9 bases. The CDR3 has 14 amino acids. CDR1 and CDR2 (germline): GTSNPN, SVGIG (reference sequence). The V segment lost 3 bases and the J segment 6 bases; nucleotides outside the gene matches: 9. The CDR3 region is CAWSGTGRAAEQYV. The CDR3 DNA sequence: TGTGCCTGGAGCGGGACAGGGAGGGCTGCCGAGCAGTACGTC.

The rearrangement links TRBV7-9 to TRBJ2-1, with D possibly being TRBD1 (5 bases). CDR1 SEHNR and CDR2 FQNEAQ come from the germline V gene (reference sequence). Trimming took off 5 bases at V and 8 bases at J, with 19 bases between the two ends. CDR3 size: 15 residues. Here the CDR3 reads CASSPRGIVGHEQFF. The CDR3 DNA reads as TGTGCCAGCAGCCCTAGGGGTATAGTCGGTCATGAGCAGTTCTTC.

The rearrangement links TRBV7-9 to TRBJ1-4; 12 positions agree with TRBD1. This CDR3 is 18 amino acids long. CDR1 and CDR2 from the germline V gene are SEHNR and FQNEAQ (reference sequence). The V and J ends lost 5 bases and 6 bases, in that order; junction bases with no gene match: 13. CDR3: CASSAGRDRGPRDEKLFF. The CDR3 region has the DNA TGTGCCAGCAGCGCAGGACGGGACAGGGGGCCCCGAGATGAAAAACTGTTTTTT.

The chain recombines TRBV2 with TRBJ2-7; TRBD1 matches 8 bases. This CDR3 is built from 15 residues. Germline CDR1 SNHLY, CDR2 FYNNEI. Trimming cost V 5 bases and J 0 bases; bases outside gene matches: 6. DNA for the CDR3: TGTGCCAGCAGTAAGGACAGGGTTTCCTCCTACGAGCAGTACTTC. Translated: CASSKDRVSSYEQYF.

The chain recombines TRBV5-1 with TRBJ2-1; 7 bases fit TRBD1. After removal of 2 bases from V and 3 bases from J, the junction contained 5 bases not matched to a gene. The CDR3 sequence is 15 residues long. Germline CDR1 is SGHRS and CDR2 is YFSETQ. The CDR3 bases are TGCGCCAGCAGCTTAACAGGGGACCACTACAATGAGCAGTTCTTC. It encodes CASSLTGDHYNEQFF.

This chain joins TRBV13 and TRBJ1-1, with D possibly matching TRBD1 (5 bases). Germline assignment: CDR1 PRHDT and CDR2 FYEKMQ (reference sequence). V gave up 5 bases and J gave up 3 bases, with 10 bases separating them. The CDR3 length is 13 residues. This CDR3 is CASSQSGDTEAFF. The CDR3 nucleotides read TGTGCCAGCAGCCAGTCGGGGGACACTGAAGCTTTCTTT.

The chain recombines TRBV11-3 with TRBJ2-3; TRBD2 agrees at 9 bases. The junction had 2 bases not matched to a gene; V was cut back by 5 bases and J by 5 bases. The V gene's germline CDR1 is SGHNT and CDR2 YENEEA. The CDR3 has 13 amino acids. The chain's CDR3 is CASSPAGGDTQYF. CDR3 bases: TGTGCCAGCAGCCCAGCGGGAGGAGATACGCAGTATTTT.

The chain uses TRBV29-1 and TRBJ1-1; no reliable D call. Germline CDR1 SQVTM, CDR2 ANQGSEA. V lost 2 bases and J lost 1, with 17 bases in between. The CDR3 totals 16 residues. CDR3 coding DNA: TGCAGCGTTGAATTAGGGCAGCGGAAGCCGAACACTGAAGCTTTCTTT. Residues: CSVELGQRKPNTEAFF.

The chain couples TRBV13 to TRBJ2-3; 9 bases map to TRBD2. V lost 3 bases to trimming and J lost 6 bases; unmatched junction nucleotides: 16. This CDR3 is built from 18 residues. Germline CDR1 is PRHDT and CDR2 is FYEKMQ (reference sequence). The CDR3 DNA sequence: TGTGCCAGCAGCTTCTACGCCTGGCGCGGGGGGGCCCCGGATACGCAGTATTTT. Translated: CASSFYAWRGGAPDTQYF. Full variable domain (rest looked up from reference TRBV13 and TRBJ2-3): AAGVIQSPRHLIKEKRETATLKCYPIPRHDTVYWYQQGPGQDPQFLISFYEKMQSDKGSIPDRFSAQQFSDYHSELNMSSLELGDSALYFCASSFYAWRGGAPDTQYFGPGTRLTVL.

A single count supports this clone. The V gene is TRBV5-4, the J gene TRBJ2-3, with a tentative D call TRBD1 (5 bases). CDR3 length equals 12 residues. Deletions cut 4 bases from V and 6 bases from J, with 9 bases between. CDR1 is SGHNT, CDR2 YYREEE, per germline (reference sequence). Here the CDR3 DNA reads TGTGCCAGCAGCGGGGCAGTGGATACGCAGTATTTT. Its protein product is CASSGAVDTQYF.

This chain links TRBV7-3 with TRBJ1-6; a weak D match, TRBD1 (5 bases). With 3 bases removed from V and 9 bases from J, the gap between germline ends came to 12 bases. The CDR3 loop spans 14 amino acids. From germline, CDR1 is SGHTA and CDR2 FQGTGA. In nucleotides, the CDR3 is TGTGCCAGCAGCTTGCGGGGGAACGGTTCACCCCTCCACTTT. As protein: CASSLRGNGSPLHF. Looking up the rest from reference TRBV7-3 and TRBJ1-6 gives the full variable domain: GAGVSQTPSNKVTEKGKYVELRCDPISGHTALYWYRQSLGQGPEFLIYFQGTGAADDSGLPNDRFFAVRPEGSVSTLKIQRTERGDSAVYLCASSLRGNGSPLHFGNGTRLTVT.

This clone has just one count. DNA for the CDR3: TGTGCCAGCAGCCAGAACGGACAGTTTCCCTACGAGCAGTACTTC. As protein: CASSQNGQFPYEQYF. This sequence joins TRBV11-1 and TRBJ2-7, with a possible D match to TRBD1 (6 bases). With 5 bases removed from V and 2 bases from J, the gap between germline ends came to 16 bases. Germline V gives CDR1 SGHAT, CDR2 FQDESV (reference sequence). This CDR3 has 15 amino acids.

The chain combines TRBV15 with TRBJ1-1; D gene ambiguous. The CDR3 covers 14 residues. V was cut by 0 bases and J by 6 bases, with 11 bases left in between. Germline lookup yields CDR1 LNHNV and CDR2 YYDKDF (reference sequence). CDR3 DNA: TGTGCCACCAGCAGAGATTCGGGGATCGCTGAAGCTTTCTTT. As protein: CATSRDSGIAEAFF.

The rearrangement joins TRBV10-3 to TRBJ2-3; 10 bases fit TRBD2. V lost 2 bases to trimming and J lost 5 bases; unmatched junction nucleotides: 7. The CDR3 runs 16 residues. Germline V gene data show CDR1 as ENHRY and CDR2 as SYGVKD. CDR3 bases: TGTGCCATCAGTGAGCTGAGCGGGGGGGCCAGAGATACGCAGTATTTT. Translated: CAISELSGGARDTQYF.

The J gene is TRBJ1-2, the V gene TRBV27; TRBD1 aligns across 8 bases. The CDR3 extends over 14 amino acids. Per the germline V gene, CDR1 is MNHEY and CDR2 is SMNVEV (reference sequence). With 4 bases clipped from V and 6 bases from J, the junction kept 7 bases outside the gene matches. The CDR3 coding sequence is TGTGCCAGCAGTTCATACAGGGGGTTGGATGGCTACACCTTC. It specifies CASSSYRGLDGYTF.

This chain uses TRBV7-2 with TRBJ2-5, with TRBD1 matching 7 bases. This CDR3 has 13 amino acids. The V gene's germline CDR1 is SGHTA and CDR2 FQGNSA. The V segment lost 5 bases and the J segment 5 bases; nucleotides outside the gene matches: 5. CDR3 protein: CASSRGQRETQYF. The CDR3 nucleotides read TGTGCCAGCAGCCGGGGACAGCGGGAGACCCAGTACTTC. The entire variable domain, with the rest obtained from reference TRBV7-2 and TRBJ2-5, is as follows: GAGVSQSPSNKVTEKGKDVELRCDPISGHTALYWYRQSLGQGLEFLIYFQGNSAPDKSGLPSDRFSAERTGGSVSTLTIQRTQQEDSAVYLCASSRGQRETQYFGPGTRLLVL.

This chain connects TRBV25-1 to TRBJ1-2; no definite D call. V was pared by 2 bases and J by 4 bases, with 8 bases between. This CDR3 contains 13 residues. Looked up from germline, CDR1 is MGHDK and CDR2 is SYGVNS. This CDR3 is CASSEAETYGYTF. CDR3 sequence (DNA): TGTGCCAGCAGTGAAGCGGAAACCTATGGCTACACCTTC.

The J gene is TRBJ1-1, the V gene TRBV29-1; perhaps TRBD1 as D (5 bases). The CDR3 consists of 14 residues. Deletions cut 4 bases from V and 4 bases from J, with 16 bases between. Germline CDR1 is SQVTM and CDR2 is ANQGSEA. The CDR3 bases are TGCAGCGTTGTGGAATTTAGGGGATCCACTGAAGCTTTCTTT. It is translated as CSVVEFRGSTEAFF.

The gene calls are TRBV6-1 and TRBJ1-2; possibly TRBD1 for D (6 bases). The CDR3 is made up of 14 amino acids. Germline V gene lookup returns CDR1 MNHNS and CDR2 SASEGT. V lost 5 bases, J lost 3 bases, and 13 bases lay in between. The CDR3 coding sequence is TGTGCCAGCAGTAGGTCCAGGGGAGACTATGGCTACACCTTC. Encoded protein: CASSRSRGDYGYTF.

V is TRBV4-1 and J is TRBJ1-1; D remains ambiguous. V dropped 2 bases and J dropped 5 bases, with 3 bases sitting between them. This CDR3 has 11 residues. Germline assignment: CDR1 MGHRA and CDR2 YSYEKL. CDR3 residues: CASSQLTEAFF. CDR3 DNA: TGCGCCAGCAGCCAACTGACTGAAGCTTTCTTT.

The genes are TRBV9 and TRBJ1-2; no clear D. Germline assignment: CDR1 SGDLS and CDR2 YYNGEE. This CDR3 contains 14 residues. Trimming pared 0 bases from V and 4 bases from J, leaving 10 bases between. CDR3 loop: CASSVAADSYGYTF. The DNA of the CDR3 is TGTGCCAGCAGCGTAGCGGCAGACTCCTATGGCTACACCTTC.

In nucleotides, the CDR3 is TGCGCCAGCAGCTCCGACACGTCGGCAGTACGCGGCTACACCTTC. Its protein product is CASSSDTSAVRGYTF. The V and J genes are TRBV4-1 and TRBJ1-2; no clear D. Per germline, CDR1 MGHRA and CDR2 YSYEKL. CDR3 length: 15 amino acids. V lost 5 bases and J 8 bases, leaving 21 bases between the germline ends.

The rearrangement joins TRBV5-1 to TRBJ2-3, with 10 positions matching TRBD2. This CDR3 comprises 14 residues. Germline loops: CDR1 SGHRS, CDR2 YFSETQ. V gave up 4 bases and J gave up 5 bases; unmatched junction bases: 4. CDR3 nucleotides: TGCGCCAGCAGCAATAGCGGGGGGTTAGATACGCAGTATTTT. Translation: CASSNSGGLDTQYF.

This clone was recorded only once. This chain links TRBV5-1 with TRBJ1-1, with TRBD1 matching over 10 bases. The CDR3 has 13 amino acids. Germline CDR1 reads SGHRS; CDR2 reads YFSETQ. Trimming removed 5 bases from V and 4 bases from J; junction bases left unmatched: 2. The CDR3 DNA follows: TGCGCCAGCAGATGGACAGGGGGCACTGAAGCTTTCTTT. It translates to CASRWTGGTEAFF.

The chain employs TRBV7-3 and TRBJ2-3, with 7 bases lining up with TRBD1. The CDR3 length is 14 residues. The germline V gene has CDR1 SGHTA and CDR2 FQGTGA. Germline trimming cut 5 bases from V and 2 bases from J; bases unmatched to any gene: 4. The CDR3 loop is CASSVQGNTDTQYF. In DNA, the CDR3 is TGTGCCAGCAGCGTACAGGGGAACACAGATACGCAGTATTTT.

The J gene is TRBJ1-2, the V gene TRBV7-6, with D uncertain. V gave up 6 bases and J gave up 5 bases, with 13 bases separating them. Germline V CDR1 and CDR2: SGHVS, FNYEAQ. The CDR3 has 13 residues. CDR3 in DNA: TGTGCCAGCAGTCTCGGAGAGGTATATGGCTACACCTTC. Its translation is CASSLGEVYGYTF. Using reference TRBV7-6 and TRBJ1-2 for the parts outside the CDR3, the full variable domain is GAGVSQSPRYKVTKRGQDVALRCDPISGHVSLYWYRQALGQGPEFLTYFNYEAQQDKSGLPNDRFSAERPEGSISTLTIQRTEQRDSAMYRCASSLGEVYGYTFGSGTRLTVV.

V is TRBV5-1 and J is TRBJ1-4; D might be TRBD1 (6 bases). The germline V gene has CDR1 SGHRS and CDR2 YFSETQ. Trimming pared 0 bases from V and 0 bases from J, leaving 6 bases between. This CDR3 is built from 15 residues. The CDR3 DNA reads TGCGCCAGCAGCTTGGCAGGGGCAACTAATGAAAAACTGTTTTTT. Its protein product is CASSLAGATNEKLFF.

This chain connects TRBV18 to TRBJ2-1; D is unclear. V was cut by 0 bases and J by 5 bases, with 26 bases left in between. CDR3 size: 20 residues. Germline loops: CDR1 KGHSH, CDR2 LQKENI. The CDR3 loop reads CASSPPRVLQHVRYNNEQFF. The DNA of the CDR3 is TGTGCCAGCTCACCACCGCGAGTTTTACAGCACGTTCGTTATAACAATGAGCAGTTCTTC.